The rows below give T cell receptor beta chains drawn from one sample of a study of T cells in Graves' hyperthyroidism and ophthalmopathy. TCRdb reprocessed the multiplex PCR reads via MiXCR and lists one record per CDR3 protein. Seen here are approximately 570,000 distinct CDR3 sequences, less than 20% observed once, and the top ten hold 47%. The sequenced sample was blood. Receptor source: a man aged 35 to 55 with Graves' ophthalmopathy. Each CDR3 is given with its conserved first and last residue. The D gene is left open where the match is weak. The size of a clone is reported for some rows only, either as once, few or many, or as a class for expanded clones.

clone size	D gene	V gene	J gene	CDR3 DNA	CDR3 protein
-	-	TRBV5-1	TRBJ1-3	TGCGCCAGCAGCTTGGGACAGGCGGGTGGAAACACCATATATTTT	CASSLGQAGGNTIYF
-	-	TRBV7-3	TRBJ1-5	TGTGCCAGCGCGCGACAGTGGGATCAGCCCCAGCATTTT	CASARQWDQPQHF
many	-	TRBV11-2	TRBJ2-2	TGTGCCAGCAGCTTATGGGGACAGAACACCGGGGAGCTGTTTTTT	CASSLWGQNTGELFF
-	TRBD2	TRBV12-5	TRBJ2-2	TGTGCTAGTGGTCCAAGTGGGGGGGGGGACACCGGGGAGCTGTTTTTT	CASGPSGGGDTGELFF
-	TRBD1	TRBV9	TRBJ1-2	TGTGCCAGCAGCGCATTTGGGACAGGGGGCTGTGGCTACACCTTC	CASSAFGTGGCGYTF
many	-	TRBV18	TRBJ2-1	TGTGCCAGCTCACCACGTCAGGGAGGTCCTGAGCAGTTCTTC	CASSPRQGGPEQFF
-	-	TRBV10-3	TRBJ2-7	TGTGCCATCAGTGTCCAGAGGGGTGGAAACGAGCAGTACTTC	CAISVQRGGNEQYF
-	TRBD2	TRBV7-8	TRBJ2-5	TGTGCCAGCAGCTTAGTGCTTGGGGGGGAAAAAGAGACCCAGTACTTC	CASSLVLGGEKETQYF
-	-	TRBV28	TRBJ1-4	TGTGCCAGCAGTGAAGGGGCGGAGGATGAAAAACTGTTTTTT	CASSEGAEDEKLFF
many	TRBD2	TRBV7-9	TRBJ2-3	TGTGCCAGCAGCTTGTCCGGGGGGGTCCGCACAGATACGCAGTATTTT	CASSLSGGVRTDTQYF
few	TRBD1	TRBV11-2	TRBJ1-1	TGTGCCAGCAGCTTGGCAGGGGGCCTGAACACTGAAGCTTTCTTT	CASSLAGGLNTEAFF
many	TRBD2	TRBV2	TRBJ2-3	TGTGCCAGCAGTGGGACTAGCGGGGCTTCTCTAAATACGCAGTATTTT	CASSGTSGASLNTQYF
many	-	TRBV30	TRBJ1-2	TGTGCCTGGGCCCTGGGCCTTAACTATGGCTACACCTTC	CAWALGLNYGYTF
few	-	TRBV11-2	TRBJ1-5	TGTGCCAGCAGCTTAGTCGGGGCGGTAAGGGAGCCCCAGCATTTT	CASSLVGAVREPQHF
many	TRBD1	TRBV28	TRBJ1-2	TGTGCCAGCAGTTTTTGGGACAGGGTACGGTATGGCTACACCTTC	CASSFWDRVRYGYTF
few	TRBD2	TRBV12-3/TRBV12-4	TRBJ2-3	TGTGCCAGCAGTTCAACTTTGTTGGTAGCGGGAGGTGCAGATACGCAGTATTTT	CASSSTLLVAGGADTQYF
-	TRBD1	TRBV7-2	TRBJ2-7	TGTGTCAGCAGCTCGGGCCAATTGGGACAGGGGGCTCGGGAGCAGTACTTC	CVSSSGQLGQGAREQYF
many	TRBD1	TRBV7-6	TRBJ2-2	TGTGCCAGCAGAGCCGACAGGGTGGCCGGGGAGCTGTTTTTT	CASRADRVAGELFF
few	-	TRBV7-2	TRBJ1-4	TGTGCCAGCAGCTACGGGTGGGGTAGGCCTTATGAAAAACTGTTTTTT	CASSYGWGRPYEKLFF
few	TRBD2	TRBV20-1	TRBJ2-1	TGCAGTGCTAGCATATACCCCATCGCGCTAGCGGGAGGTTTTCACGAGCAGTTCTTC	CSASIYPIALAGGFHEQFF
-	-	TRBV19	TRBJ2-7	TGTGCCAGTAGTATGGGGGGTCGGGGGGCGTCTTCCGAGCAGTACTTC	CASSMGGRGASSEQYF
-	TRBD1	TRBV4-3	TRBJ1-2	TGCGCCAGCAGCCAAGACCCCATCAGGACAGGAACCTATGGCTACACCTTC	CASSQDPIRTGTYGYTF
few	-	TRBV24-1	TRBJ2-3	TGTGCCACCAGTGATTTGTATCCCAGAGATGGTTCAGATACGCAGTATTTT	CATSDLYPRDGSDTQYF
once	TRBD2	TRBV6-5	TRBJ2-5	TGTGCCAGCAGTTACTCGTTTGATAGCGGGGGCCTCCAAGAGACCCAGTACTTC	CASSYSFDSGGLQETQYF
many	-	TRBV6-1	TRBJ2-7	TGTGCCAGCAGCCAAATTTACCATTCCTACGAGCAGTACTTC	CASSQIYHSYEQYF
few	-	TRBV20-1	TRBJ2-7	TGCAGTGCTAGAGGGACAGCCGCCTACTACGAGCAGTACTTC	CSARGTAAYYEQYF
many	-	TRBV2	TRBJ2-3	TGTGCCAGCAGTCCTTCCCTGAGCACAGATACGCAGTATTTT	CASSPSLSTDTQYF
once	-	TRBV20-1	TRBJ2-2	TGCAGTGCTACCTACCAAGCCGGGGAGCTGTTTTTT	CSATYQAGELFF
many	-	TRBV18	TRBJ2-3	TGTGCCAGCTCACCGGCGTCCGAGGGAGATACGCAGTATTTT	CASSPASEGDTQYF
-	-	TRBV10-3	TRBJ2-5	TGTGCCATCAGTGTGACTGGAGGGCAAGAGACCCAGTACTTC	CAISVTGGQETQYF
many	-	TRBV2	TRBJ2-7	TGTGCCAGCAGTCCTCCGAGTGGCGGGACGGTCCGCTACGAGCAGTACTTC	CASSPPSGGTVRYEQYF
-	-	TRBV3-1	TRBJ1-2	TGTGCCAGCAGCCAAGAAATAAACTCCTTTTATGGCTACACCTTC	CASSQEINSFYGYTF
few	-	TRBV5-1	TRBJ2-2	TGCGCCAGCAGCTCGGGACTTTTAGACACCGGGGAGCTGTTTTTT	CASSSGLLDTGELFF
many	-	TRBV28	TRBJ2-2	TGTGCCAGCAGTCTTCGTGGCGGTTCGAACACCGGGGAGCTGTTTTTT	CASSLRGGSNTGELFF
many	TRBD2	TRBV28	TRBJ2-7	TGTGCCAGCAGCCCGGGACTAGCGGGTCCATCTGGCCACGAGCAGTACTTC	CASSPGLAGPSGHEQYF
few	-	TRBV30	TRBJ1-1	TGTGCCTGGAGTGTATGGGGCGAGACTGAAGCTTTCTTT	CAWSVWGETEAFF
-	TRBD1	TRBV9	TRBJ2-6	TGTGCCAGCAGCACCTCGGACAGGGGAACCGCTGGGGCCAACGTCCTGACTTTC	CASSTSDRGTAGANVLTF
many	-	TRBV3-1	TRBJ2-5	TGTGCCAGCAGCTCCTCGCGGGCGTACCAAGAGACCCAGTACTTC	CASSSSRAYQETQYF
few	-	TRBV14	TRBJ2-7	TGTGCCAGCAGCCAACGGCAGCACGAGCAGTACTTC	CASSQRQHEQYF
-	TRBD2	TRBV7-6	TRBJ2-1	TGTGCCAGCAGCTTACCACGGGGGGCTAGCGGGGCACTGAGCTCCTACAATGAGCAGTTCTTC	CASSLPRGASGALSSYNEQFF
many	TRBD2	TRBV2	TRBJ2-7	TGTGCCAGCAGCGTTCGGGTGGGGGGGTACGAGCAGTACTTC	CASSVRVGGYEQYF
-	-	TRBV6-1	TRBJ2-3	TGTGCCACAGACCCGTCTGGAGATACGCAGTATTTT	CATDPSGDTQYF
few	-	TRBV18	TRBJ2-7	TGTGCCAGCTCACTCTCCGGGACGGACTCCTACGAGCAGTACTTC	CASSLSGTDSYEQYF
many	-	TRBV7-2	TRBJ2-1	TGTGCCAGCAGCTTAGGCCAGGTATCCAATGAGCAGTTCTTC	CASSLGQVSNEQFF
few	-	TRBV27	TRBJ2-7	TGTGCCAGCAGTCGCGCGGACAGCCACGAGCAGTACTTC	CASSRADSHEQYF
-	TRBD1	TRBV2	TRBJ1-5	TGTGCCAGCAGTGGGACAGGGTTGAGCAATCAGCCCCAGCATTTT	CASSGTGLSNQPQHF
-	-	TRBV6-2/TRBV6-3	TRBJ2-1	TGTGCCAGCAGGCGGACAGAGCCCTACAATGAGCGGTTCTTC	CASRRTEPYNERFF
-	-	TRBV30	TRBJ2-7	TGTTCTATGGTGGGAGGAACCCCCTACGAGCAGTACTTC	CSMVGGTPYEQYF
many	-	TRBV3-1	TRBJ2-3	TGTGCCAGCAGCCAGCCCCACGGGGGCCGTACAGATACGCAGTATTTT	CASSQPHGGRTDTQYF
-	-	TRBV5-6	TRBJ1-4	TGTGCCAGCAGCTTGGAACCAACTAATGAAAAACTGTTTTTT	CASSLEPTNEKLFF
few	-	TRBV5-4	TRBJ1-1	TGTGCCAGCAGCTCCGGAGGGGTAATGAACACTGAAGCTTTCTTT	CASSSGGVMNTEAFF
few	TRBD1	TRBV15	TRBJ1-6	TGTGCCACCAGCAGGGAAACAGGGGGCCTTTCACCCCTCCACTTT	CATSRETGGLSPLHF